The rows below give T cell receptor beta chains drawn from one sample of a study of shared clonotypes between healthy human individuals. Clones were read by immunoSEQ multiplex PCR, and TCRdb kept only the in-frame ones, dropping some. The repertoire holds around 2.5 million clones, with 80% to 95% as singletons. Material for sequencing was naive CD4+ T cells from PBMCs. Receptors originate from a man aged 18 to 29 in good health. Some clones in this sample may be carry-over from other donors' samples. Both conserved end residues are part of each CDR3. D genes are given only for firm matches. Only some rows state a clone size, as once, few, many or a class for expanded clones.

clone_size	j_call	v_call	d_call	cdr3_aa	cdr3_nt
.	TRBJ2-1	TRBV25-1	.	CASSELPLSYNEQFF	TGTGCCAGCAGTGAGTTACCCCTCTCCTACAATGAGCAGTTCTTC
.	TRBJ2-1	TRBV18	.	CASSPGHLSSYNEQFF	TGTGCCAGCTCACCGGGACACCTGAGCTCCTACAATGAGCAGTTCTTC
.	TRBJ1-2	TRBV6-5	.	CASSYQGRGGYTF	TGTGCCAGCAGTTATCAGGGAAGAGGGGGCTACACCTTC
.	TRBJ2-5	TRBV5-1	.	CASSLVAKETQYF	TGCGCCAGCAGCTTGGTTGCGAAAGAGACCCAGTACTTC
.	TRBJ2-1	TRBV9	TRBD2	CASSLVAGRLSYNEQFF	TGTGCCAGCAGTCTCGTAGCGGGACGACTGAGCTACAATGAGCAGTTCTTC
.	TRBJ2-3	TRBV7-3	.	CASSLVGGTDTQYF	TGTGCCAGCAGCTTAGTGGGTGGCACAGATACGCAGTATTTT
.	TRBJ2-5	TRBV6-6	.	CASSGAGTETQYF	TGTGCCAGCTCCGGGGCAGGGACAGAGACCCAGTACTTC
.	TRBJ2-1	TRBV27	TRBD2	CASGYPGLAVDNEQFF	TGTGCCAGCGGATATCCGGGACTAGCGGTCGACAATGAGCAGTTCTTC
.	TRBJ1-2	TRBV6-5	TRBD1	CASSRLTGNYGYTF	TGTGCCAGCAGTCGCCTGACAGGGAACTATGGCTACACCTTC
.	TRBJ1-4	TRBV28	.	CASSLSGGPVFF	TGTGCCAGCAGTTTAAGTGGGGGCCCCGTGTTTTTT
.	TRBJ1-1	TRBV7-9	.	CASSLAEGTYTEAFF	TGTGCCAGCAGCTTAGCGGAGGGGACTTACACTGAAGCTTTCTTT
.	TRBJ1-2	TRBV18	TRBD1	CASSPRSDRVAYGYTF	TGTGCCAGCTCACCGCGATCGGACAGGGTGGCCTATGGCTACACCTTC
.	TRBJ1-5	TRBV19	.	CASRMRGPQHF	TGTGCCAGTAGGATGAGGGGGCCCCAGCATTTT
.	TRBJ2-5	TRBV7-2	.	CASSKPGLMETQYF	TGTGCCAGCAGCAAACCAGGGTTAATGGAGACCCAGTACTTC
.	TRBJ2-2	TRBV27	TRBD2	CASSRTGLASTGELFF	TGTGCCAGCAGCCGTACCGGACTAGCGTCCACCGGGGAGCTGTTTTTT
.	TRBJ2-5	TRBV19	.	CASSIPPQETQYF	TGTGCCAGTAGTATCCCCCCCCAAGAGACCCAGTACTTC
.	TRBJ2-7	TRBV6-5	.	CASSALSGAAYEQYF	TGTGCCAGCAGTGCCCTAAGTGGGGCGGCCTACGAGCAGTACTTC
.	TRBJ1-2	TRBV29-1	.	CSVVREYGYTF	TGCAGCGTTGTCAGGGAATATGGCTACACCTTC
.	TRBJ2-5	TRBV18	.	CASSPAPETQYF	TGTGCCAGCTCGCCGGCCCCAGAGACCCAGTACTTC
.	TRBJ2-1	TRBV7-8	TRBD2	CASSHGGSPYNEQFF	TGTGCCAGCAGCCACGGGGGGAGTCCCTACAATGAGCAGTTCTTC
.	TRBJ1-4	TRBV28	.	CASSLSPGGLGEKLFF	TGTGCCAGCAGTTTATCCCCCGGAGGCCTGGGGGAAAAACTGTTTTTT
.	TRBJ2-1	TRBV5-6	TRBD1	CASSLGLGDRLYNEQFF	TGTGCCAGCAGCTTAGGGCTAGGGGACAGACTATACAATGAGCAGTTCTTC
once	TRBJ2-6	TRBV7-8	.	CASSSFAGSGANVLTF	TGTGCCAGCAGCAGCTTTGCGGGATCTGGGGCCAACGTCCTGACTTTC
.	TRBJ2-3	TRBV10-1	.	CATTATNTDTQYF	TGCGCCACCACCGCTACTAACACAGATACGCAGTATTTT
.	TRBJ2-1	TRBV7-8	.	CASSIRGRYNEQFF	TGTGCCAGCAGCATACGCGGCCGTTACAATGAGCAGTTCTTC
.	TRBJ2-7	TRBV6-5	.	CASRPRSLSYEQYF	TGTGCCAGCAGGCCCCGGTCTCTATCCTACGAGCAGTACTTC
.	TRBJ2-5	TRBV4-1	TRBD2	CASSQRGGGTSTEQYF	TGCGCCAGCAGCCAAAGAGGAGGCGGGACTAGCACAGAGCAGTACTTC
.	TRBJ2-5	TRBV5-1	.	CASSFSGQETQYF	TGCGCCAGCAGCTTCTCGGGACAAGAGACCCAGTACTTC
.	TRBJ2-7	TRBV7-2	.	CASSLSWALYF	TGTGCCAGCAGCTTAAGCTGGGCCTTATACTTC
.	TRBJ2-5	TRBV7-2	.	CASSSFFVDGQETQYF	TGTGCCAGCAGCTCATTCTTCGTGGACGGACAAGAGACCCAGTACTTC